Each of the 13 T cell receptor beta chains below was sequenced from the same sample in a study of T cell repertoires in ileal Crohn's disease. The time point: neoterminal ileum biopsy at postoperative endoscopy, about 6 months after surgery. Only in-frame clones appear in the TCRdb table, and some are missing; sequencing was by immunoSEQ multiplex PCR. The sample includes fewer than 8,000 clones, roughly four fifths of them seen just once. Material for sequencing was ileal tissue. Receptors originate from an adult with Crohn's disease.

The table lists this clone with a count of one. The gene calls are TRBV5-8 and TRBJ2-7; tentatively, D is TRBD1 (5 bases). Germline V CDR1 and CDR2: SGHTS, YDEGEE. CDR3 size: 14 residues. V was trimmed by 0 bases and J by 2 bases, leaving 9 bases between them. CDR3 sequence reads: CASSLADSTYEQYF. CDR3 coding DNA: TGTGCCAGCAGCTTGGCCGACAGCACCTACGAGCAGTACTTC.

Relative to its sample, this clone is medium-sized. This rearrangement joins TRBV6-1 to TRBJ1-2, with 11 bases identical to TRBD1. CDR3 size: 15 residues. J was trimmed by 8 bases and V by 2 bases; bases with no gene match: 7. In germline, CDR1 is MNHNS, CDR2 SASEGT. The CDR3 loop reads CASSERGQGVSGYTF. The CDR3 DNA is TGTGCCAGCAGTGAAAGGGGACAGGGGGTTTCAGGCTACACCTTC.

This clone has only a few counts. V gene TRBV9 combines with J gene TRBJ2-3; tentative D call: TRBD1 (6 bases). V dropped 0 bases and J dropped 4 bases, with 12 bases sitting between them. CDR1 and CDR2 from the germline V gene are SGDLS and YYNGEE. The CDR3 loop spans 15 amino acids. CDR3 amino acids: CASSVGGLSPDTQYF. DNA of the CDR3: TGTGCCAGCAGCGTAGGGGGGCTGAGCCCAGATACGCAGTATTTT.

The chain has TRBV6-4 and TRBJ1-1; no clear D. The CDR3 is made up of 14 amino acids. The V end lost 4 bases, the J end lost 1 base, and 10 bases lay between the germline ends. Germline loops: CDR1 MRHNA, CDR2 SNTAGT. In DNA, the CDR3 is TGTGCCAGCAGTGGGCAACCAGGGAACACTGAAGCTTTCTTT. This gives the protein CASSGQPGNTEAFF.

The CDR3 region is CASSQETGTGHIQYF. Here the CDR3 DNA reads TGCGCCAGCAGCCAAGAGACAGGGACGGGACACATTCAGTACTTC. The V gene is TRBV4-3, the J gene TRBJ2-4; TRBD1 matches 7 bases. The CDR3 has 15 amino acids. V gave up 0 bases and J gave up 8 bases; unmatched junction bases: 7. Germline assignment: CDR1 LGHNA and CDR2 YSLEER.

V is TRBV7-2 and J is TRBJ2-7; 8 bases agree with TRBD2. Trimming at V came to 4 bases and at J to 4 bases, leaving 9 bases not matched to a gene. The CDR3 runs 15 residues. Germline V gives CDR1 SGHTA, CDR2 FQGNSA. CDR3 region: CASSSRLERGYEQYF. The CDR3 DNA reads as TGTGCCAGCAGCTCACGACTCGAGCGGGGGTACGAGCAGTACTTC.

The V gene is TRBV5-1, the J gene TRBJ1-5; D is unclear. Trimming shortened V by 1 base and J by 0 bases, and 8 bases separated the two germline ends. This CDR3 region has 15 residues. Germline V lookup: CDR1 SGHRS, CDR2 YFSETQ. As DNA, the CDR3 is TGCGCCAGCAGCTTGAATTTCGGTAGCAATCAGCCCCAGCATTTT. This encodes CASSLNFGSNQPQHF.

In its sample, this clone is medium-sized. CDR3 bases: TGTGCCAGCTCACTTCACAGGGACACTGAAGCTTTCTTT. Encoded protein: CASSLHRDTEAFF. The genes are TRBV18 and TRBJ1-1; D might be TRBD1 (6 bases). Germline-derived CDR1 and CDR2 are KGHSH and LQKENI. With 4 bases removed from V and 3 bases from J, the gap between germline ends came to 9 bases. The CDR3 consists of 13 residues.

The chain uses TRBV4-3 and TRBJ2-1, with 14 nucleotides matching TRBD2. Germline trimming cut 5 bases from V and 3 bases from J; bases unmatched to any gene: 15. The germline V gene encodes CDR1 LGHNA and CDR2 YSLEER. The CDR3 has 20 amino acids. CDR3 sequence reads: CASSIGLAGGIRINYNEQFF. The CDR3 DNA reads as TGCGCCAGCAGCATCGGACTAGCGGGGGGAATCCGAATAAACTACAATGAGCAGTTCTTC.

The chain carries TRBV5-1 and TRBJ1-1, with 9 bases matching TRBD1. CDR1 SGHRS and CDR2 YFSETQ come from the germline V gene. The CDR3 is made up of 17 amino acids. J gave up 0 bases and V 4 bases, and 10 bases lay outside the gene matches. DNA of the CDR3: TGCGCCAGCAGCCTGGGGGGGACAGGGTTCATGAACACTGAAGCTTTCTTT. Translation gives CASSLGGTGFMNTEAFF.

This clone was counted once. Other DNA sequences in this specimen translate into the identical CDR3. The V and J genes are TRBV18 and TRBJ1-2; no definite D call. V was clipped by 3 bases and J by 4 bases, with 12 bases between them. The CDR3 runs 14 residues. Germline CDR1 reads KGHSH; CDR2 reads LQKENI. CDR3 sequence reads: CASSPARDFYGYTF. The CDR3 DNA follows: TGTGCCAGCTCACCGGCCAGAGACTTCTATGGCTACACCTTC.

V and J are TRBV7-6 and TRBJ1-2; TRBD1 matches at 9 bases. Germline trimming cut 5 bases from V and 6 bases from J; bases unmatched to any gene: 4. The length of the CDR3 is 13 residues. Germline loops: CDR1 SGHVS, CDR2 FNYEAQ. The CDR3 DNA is TGTGCCAGCAGCACTGGACAGGGGAATGGCTACACCTTC. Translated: CASSTGQGNGYTF. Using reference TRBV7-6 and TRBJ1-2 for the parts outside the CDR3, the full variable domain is GAGVSQSPRYKVTKRGQDVALRCDPISGHVSLYWYRQALGQGPEFLTYFNYEAQQDKSGLPNDRFSAERPEGSISTLTIQRTEQRDSAMYRCASSTGQGNGYTFGSGTRLTVV.

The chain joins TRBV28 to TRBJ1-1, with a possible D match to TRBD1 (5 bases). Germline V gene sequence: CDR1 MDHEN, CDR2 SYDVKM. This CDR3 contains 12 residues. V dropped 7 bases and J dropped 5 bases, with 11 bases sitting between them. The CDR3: CASTQGVTEAFF. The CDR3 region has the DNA TGTGCCAGCACCCAAGGGGTAACTGAAGCTTTCTTT.